These 15 T cell receptor beta chains share one sample of origin, sequenced in a study of response to subunit inactivated influenza vaccine. In TCRdb, the RT-PCR reads were re-called with MiXCR into one record per CDR3 protein. The profile shows about 520,000 distinct CDR3 sequences, about a tenth of them singletons. The material was PBMCs from blood, obtained roughly 45 days after vaccination. These receptors all come from a man between 50 and 59 years old who received an inactivated influenza vaccine.

This clonotype was found many times. V usage is TRBV5-1 and J usage is TRBJ1-1, with D possibly matching TRBD1 (5 bases). With 5 bases removed from V and 0 bases from J, the gap between germline ends came to 11 bases. Germline V gene data show CDR1 as SGHRS and CDR2 as YFSETQ. This CDR3 comprises 14 residues. DNA of the CDR3: TGCGCCAGCAGTCATCAGGGTGTGAACACTGAAGCTTTCTTT. Amino acid sequence: CASSHQGVNTEAFF. The full variable domain, with the rest looked up from reference TRBV5-1 and TRBJ1-1, is KAGVTQTPRYLIKTRGQQVTLSCSPISGHRSVSWYQQTPGQGLQFLFEYFSETQRNKGNFPGRFSGRQFSNSRSEMNVSTLELGDSALYLCASSHQGVNTEAFFGQGTRLTVV.

The genes are TRBV6-2 or TRBV6-3 and TRBJ2-1, with TRBD2 matching 9 bases. V lost 6 bases, J lost 7 bases, and 10 bases stayed unmatched. This CDR3 contains 15 residues. The germline gives CDR1 MNHEY, CDR2 SVGEGT. The CDR3, as DNA: TGTGCCAGCAGCTCGTGGCGGGAGGGCCGGAATGAGCAGTTCTTC. Residues: CASSSWREGRNEQFF.

In its sample, this clonotype was seen many times. This sequence joins TRBV5-1 and TRBJ1-1, with 8 nucleotides matching TRBD1. V lost 4 bases, J lost 5 bases, and 7 bases stayed unmatched. The CDR3 spans 14 residues. Per the germline V gene, CDR1 is SGHRS and CDR2 is YFSETQ. CDR3 in amino acids: CASSLTGGRTEAFF. The CDR3 nucleotides read TGCGCCAGCAGCCTAACAGGGGGGAGGACTGAAGCTTTCTTT.

The V and J genes are TRBV24-1 and TRBJ2-1, with 9 bases aligning to TRBD1. The CDR3 runs to 16 residues. Looked up from germline, CDR1 is KGHDR and CDR2 is SFDVKD. J gave up 9 bases and V 3 bases, and 11 bases lay outside the gene matches. This CDR3 reads CATSDRPRTGVAEQFF. As DNA, the CDR3 is TGTGCCACCAGTGATAGGCCCAGGACAGGGGTGGCTGAGCAGTTCTTC.

The chain has TRBV6-1 and TRBJ2-3; D is undetermined. This CDR3 contains 15 residues. Trimming removed 6 bases at V and 0 bases at J, with 13 bases between. The germline gives CDR1 MNHNS, CDR2 SASEGT. The CDR3 DNA is TGTGCCAGCAGCCTCTTAGTGGCGAGCACAGATACGCAGTATTTT. Encoded protein: CASSLLVASTDTQYF.

Comment on this clonotype: A much larger clone lies a single base off, so this may be a read error. The chain combines TRBV29-1 with TRBJ2-1; D not resolved. Germline V CDR1 and CDR2: SQVTM, ANQGSEA. Trimming took off 1 base at V and 3 bases at J, with 13 bases between the two ends. The CDR3 runs to 15 residues. CDR3 coding DNA: TGCAGCGTTGAAGTTCTGCACGGATTCTACAATGAGCAGTTCTTC. Amino acids: CSVEVLHGFYNEQFF.

The CDR3 loop is CASSFMDRGSEQYF. The CDR3 coding sequence is TGTGCCAGCAGCTTCATGGACAGGGGAAGCGAGCAGTACTTC. This chain uses TRBV5-6 with TRBJ2-7, with 9 bases lining up with TRBD1. The germline CDR1 and CDR2 sequences are SGHDT and YYEEEE. V lost 2 bases and J lost 6; bases outside the gene matches: 6. The CDR3 has 14 residues.

Many counts were recorded for this clonotype. The J gene is TRBJ2-1, the V gene TRBV7-6, with D possibly being TRBD2 (6 bases). The CDR3 totals 13 residues. The germline V gene has CDR1 SGHVS and CDR2 FNYEAQ. V was trimmed by 5 bases and J by 6 bases, leaving 11 bases between them. The CDR3 region has the DNA TGTGCCAGCAGCCCGGACTACATCAATGAGCAGTTCTTC. Translated, it gives CASSPDYINEQFF. The full variable domain, completed using reference TRBV7-6 and TRBJ2-1, is GAGVSQSPRYKVTKRGQDVALRCDPISGHVSLYWYRQALGQGPEFLTYFNYEAQQDKSGLPNDRFSAERPEGSISTLTIQRTEQRDSAMYRCASSPDYINEQFFGPGTRLTVL.

The table lists this clonotype with a few counts. This rearrangement joins TRBV7-9 to TRBJ1-5; D is ambiguous. The CDR3 is made up of 14 amino acids. Trimming shortened V by 5 bases and J by 1 base, and 9 bases separated the two germline ends. CDR1 and CDR2 from the germline V gene are SEHNR and FQNEAQ (reference sequence). The CDR3 loop reads CASSPTGSNQPQHF. The CDR3, as DNA: TGTGCCAGCAGCCCCACCGGGAGCAATCAGCCCCAGCATTTT.

This clonotype was detected many times. The chain uses TRBV10-3 and TRBJ2-7, with 10 bases aligning to TRBD1. Trimming cost V 8 bases and J 4 bases; bases outside gene matches: 11. This CDR3 is 15 amino acids long. The germline V gene has CDR1 ENHRY and CDR2 SYGVKD. CDR3: CAIGSPDRGIYEQYF. CDR3 sequence (DNA): TGTGCCATCGGTTCCCCGGACAGGGGGATTTACGAGCAGTACTTC.

Here the CDR3 reads CASSTSRQGYEQYF. In DNA, the CDR3 is TGTGCCAGCAGTACCTCCCGACAGGGATACGAGCAGTACTTC. V and J are TRBV6-2 or TRBV6-3 and TRBJ2-7, with 7 bases that match TRBD1. CDR1 is MNHEY, CDR2 SVGEGT, per germline. CDR3 length: 14 amino acids. V gave up 5 bases and J gave up 4 bases; unmatched junction bases: 8.

This clonotype has a handful of counts. The chain joins TRBV7-8 to TRBJ2-7, with D possibly TRBD1 on 5 matching bases. CDR1 and CDR2 (germline): SGHVS, FQNEAQ. This CDR3 contains 15 residues. V was pared by 4 bases and J by 1 base, with 14 bases between. CDR3 nucleotides: TGTGCCAGCAGCTCCCCGAGAAGGGGTTCCTACGAGCAGTACTTC. This sequence encodes CASSSPRRGSYEQYF. Full variable domain (remainder filled in from reference TRBV7-8 and TRBJ2-7): GAGVSQSPRYKVAKRGQDVALRCDPISGHVSLFWYQQALGQGPEFLTYFQNEAQLDKSGLPSDRFFAERPEGSVSTLKIQRTQQEDSAVYLCASSSPRRGSYEQYFGPGTRLTVT.

V is TRBV29-1 and J is TRBJ1-2; perhaps TRBD1 as D (5 bases). CDR1 is SQVTM, CDR2 ANQGSEA, per germline. V dropped 6 bases and J dropped 0 bases, with 14 bases sitting between them. This CDR3 comprises 14 residues. For the CDR3, the DNA is TGCAGCGTGGCTCAGGGAGAAGCTAACTATGGCTACACCTTC. Its translation is CSVAQGEANYGYTF.

In its sample, this clonotype was seen a few times. The chain links TRBV7-9 to TRBJ1-2, with 7 bases matching TRBD1. The CDR3 is 17 residues long. Germline-derived CDR1 and CDR2 are SEHNR and FQNEAQ (reference sequence). After removal of 5 bases from V and 2 bases from J, the junction contained 14 bases not matched to a gene. The CDR3 protein is CASSPEGANYINYGYTF. In DNA, the CDR3 is TGTGCCAGCAGCCCGGAGGGGGCGAACTATATCAACTATGGCTACACCTTC.

This chain uses TRBV5-1 with TRBJ2-5; maybe TRBD2 (7 bases). CDR1 and CDR2 (germline): SGHRS, YFSETQ. The CDR3 is 14 amino acids. The V gene lost 2 bases and the J gene lost 5 bases, with 13 bases spanning the gap. The CDR3 region is CASSFEGGSETQYF. CDR3 in DNA: TGCGCCAGCAGCTTCGAGGGGGGGTCGGAGACCCAGTACTTC. Drawing the rest from reference TRBV5-1 and TRBJ2-5, the complete variable domain is KAGVTQTPRYLIKTRGQQVTLSCSPISGHRSVSWYQQTPGQGLQFLFEYFSETQRNKGNFPGRFSGRQFSNSRSEMNVSTLELGDSALYLCASSFEGGSETQYFGPGTRLLVL.